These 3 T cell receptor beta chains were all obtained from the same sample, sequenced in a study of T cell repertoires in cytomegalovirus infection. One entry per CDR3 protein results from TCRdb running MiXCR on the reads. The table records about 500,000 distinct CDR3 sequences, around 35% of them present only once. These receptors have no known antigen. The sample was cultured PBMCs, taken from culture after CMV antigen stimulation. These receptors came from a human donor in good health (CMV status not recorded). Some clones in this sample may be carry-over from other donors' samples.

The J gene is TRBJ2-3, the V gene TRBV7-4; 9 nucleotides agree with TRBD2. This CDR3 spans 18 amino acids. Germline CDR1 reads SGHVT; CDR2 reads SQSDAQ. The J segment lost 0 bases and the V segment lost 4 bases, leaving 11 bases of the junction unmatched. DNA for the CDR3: TGTGCCAGCAGCTCCCGACTAGCGGAGGAATCTAGCACAGATACGCAGTATTTT. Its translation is CASSSRLAEESSTDTQYF.

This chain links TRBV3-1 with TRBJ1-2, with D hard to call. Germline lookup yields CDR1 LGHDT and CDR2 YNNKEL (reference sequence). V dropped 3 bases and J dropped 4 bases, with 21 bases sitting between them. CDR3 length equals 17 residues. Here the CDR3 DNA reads TGTGCCAGCAGCCACCCCAAGCGCACAGCCATCCTCTATGGCTACACCTTC. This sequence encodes CASSHPKRTAILYGYTF.

The CDR3 sequence is CATSGGLGNQPQHF. DNA for the CDR3: TGTGCCACCAGCGGCGGACTGGGAAATCAGCCCCAGCATTTT. The chain couples TRBV15 to TRBJ1-5; D uncertain. Germline lookup yields CDR1 LNHNV and CDR2 YYDKDF (reference sequence). The CDR3 is 14 amino acids. V was pared by 5 bases and J by 4 bases, with 12 bases between.